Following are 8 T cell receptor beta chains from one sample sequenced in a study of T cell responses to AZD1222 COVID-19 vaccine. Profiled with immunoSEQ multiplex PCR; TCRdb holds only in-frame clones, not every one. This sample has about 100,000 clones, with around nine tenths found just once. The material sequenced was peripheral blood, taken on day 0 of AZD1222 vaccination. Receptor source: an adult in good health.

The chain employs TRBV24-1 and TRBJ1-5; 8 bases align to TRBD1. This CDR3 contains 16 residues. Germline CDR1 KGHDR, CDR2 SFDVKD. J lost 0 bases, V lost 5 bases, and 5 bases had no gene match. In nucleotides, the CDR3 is TGTGCCACCAGTGGGACAGGGATCAATAGCAATCAGCCCCAGCATTTT. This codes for CATSGTGINSNQPQHF.

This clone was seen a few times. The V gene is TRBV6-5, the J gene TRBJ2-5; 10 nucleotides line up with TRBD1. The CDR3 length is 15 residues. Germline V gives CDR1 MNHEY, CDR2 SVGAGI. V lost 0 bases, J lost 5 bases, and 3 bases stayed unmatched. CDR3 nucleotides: TGTGCCAGCAGTTACTCGGGACAGGGGAGGGAGACCCAGTACTTC. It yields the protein CASSYSGQGRETQYF.

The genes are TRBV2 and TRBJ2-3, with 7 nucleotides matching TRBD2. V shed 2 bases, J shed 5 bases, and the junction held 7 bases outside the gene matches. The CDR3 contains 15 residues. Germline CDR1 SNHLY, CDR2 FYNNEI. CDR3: CASSEWWEGQDTQYF. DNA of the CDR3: TGTGCCAGCAGTGAATGGTGGGAGGGCCAAGATACGCAGTATTTT.

CDR3 loop: CASSLGGASVSYEQYF. DNA of the CDR3: TGTGCCAGCAGCTTAGGGGGAGCGTCAGTTTCCTACGAGCAGTACTTC. The chain recombines TRBV7-2 with TRBJ2-7; tentative D call: TRBD2 (5 bases). The germline V gene encodes CDR1 SGHTA and CDR2 FQGNSA. V gave up 1 base and J gave up 1 base, with 14 bases separating them. This CDR3 is built from 16 residues. The variable domain in full, completed from reference TRBV7-2 and TRBJ2-7, reads GAGVSQSPSNKVTEKGKDVELRCDPISGHTALYWYRQSLGQGLEFLIYFQGNSAPDKSGLPSDRFSAERTGGSVSTLTIQRTQQEDSAVYLCASSLGGASVSYEQYFGPGTRLTVT.

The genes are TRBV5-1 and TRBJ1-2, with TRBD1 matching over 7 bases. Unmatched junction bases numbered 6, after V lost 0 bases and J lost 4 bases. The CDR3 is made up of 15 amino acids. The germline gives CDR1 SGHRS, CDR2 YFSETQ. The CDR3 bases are TGCGCCAGCAGCTTGGCGGAGGGGGCTGTCTATGGCTACACCTTC. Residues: CASSLAEGAVYGYTF. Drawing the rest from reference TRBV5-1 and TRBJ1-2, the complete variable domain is KAGVTQTPRYLIKTRGQQVTLSCSPISGHRSVSWYQQTPGQGLQFLFEYFSETQRNKGNFPGRFSGRQFSNSRSEMNVSTLELGDSALYLCASSLAEGAVYGYTFGSGTRLTVV.

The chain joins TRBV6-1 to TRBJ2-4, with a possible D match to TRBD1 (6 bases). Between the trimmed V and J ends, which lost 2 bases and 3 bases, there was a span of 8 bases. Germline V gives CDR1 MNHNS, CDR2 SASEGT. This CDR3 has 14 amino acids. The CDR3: CASSELQGKNIQYF. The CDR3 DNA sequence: TGTGCCAGCAGTGAATTACAGGGCAAAAACATTCAGTACTTC.

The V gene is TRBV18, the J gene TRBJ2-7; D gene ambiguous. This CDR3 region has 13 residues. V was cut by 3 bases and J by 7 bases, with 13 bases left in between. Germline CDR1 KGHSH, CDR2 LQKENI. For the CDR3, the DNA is TGTGCCAGCTCACCGGACGGCGACGCGGAGCAGTACTTC. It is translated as CASSPDGDAEQYF.

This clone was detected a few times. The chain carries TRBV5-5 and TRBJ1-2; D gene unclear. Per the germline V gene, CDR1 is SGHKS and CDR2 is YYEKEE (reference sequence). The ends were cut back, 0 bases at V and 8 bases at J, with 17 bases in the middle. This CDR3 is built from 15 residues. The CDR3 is CASSLGLGNFLGYTF. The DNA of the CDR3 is TGTGCCAGCAGCTTGGGACTGGGAAATTTTTTAGGCTACACCTTC. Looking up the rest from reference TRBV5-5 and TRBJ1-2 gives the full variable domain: DAGVTQSPTHLIKTRGQQVTLRCSPISGHKSVSWYQQVLGQGPQFIFQYYEKEERGRGNFPDRFSARQFPNYSSELNVNALLLGDSALYLCASSLGLGNFLGYTFGSGTRLTVV.